The following is a TCR beta chain sequence with its context. What it binds is not known. The CDR3 covers 12 residues. The V segment lost 8 bases and the J segment 4 bases; nucleotides outside the gene matches: 1. Per the germline V gene, CDR1 is MNHNS and CDR2 is SASEGT. 13 Jbeta primers and 60 Vbeta primers were used for the PCR. Original methodology: Later, some 79 million unique TCR beta chains were counted in an analysis, and 10 million to 12 million of them were shared. Produced via immunoSEQ multiplex PCR; TCRdb's table is partial and in-frame only. V, J and clone size are those of that table, while D and trimming were read from the DNA. The table lists around 160,000 clones, about 80% of them singletons. The source of the sample is a study of cytomegalovirus exposure and HLA in healthy donors. Study overall: Among the 398 donors who were genotyped, about 84% fell in the genetic ancestry cluster that is associated with self-reported Caucasian donors. Study observations and caveats: In vitro confirmation showed three CMV-associated chains to be CMV antigen specific. Later work showed greater clonal expansion in HLA-associated TCR beta chains than in equally common others.

This TCR derives from a young man in good health and CMV-seropositive. This chain links TRBV6-1 with TRBJ2-7, with TRBD1 matching over 11 bases. Sequenced sample: PBMCs. The CDR3 spells CASGTGGYEQYF. Written as DNA, the CDR3 is TGTGCCAGCGGGACAGGGGGTTACGAGCAGTACTTC.